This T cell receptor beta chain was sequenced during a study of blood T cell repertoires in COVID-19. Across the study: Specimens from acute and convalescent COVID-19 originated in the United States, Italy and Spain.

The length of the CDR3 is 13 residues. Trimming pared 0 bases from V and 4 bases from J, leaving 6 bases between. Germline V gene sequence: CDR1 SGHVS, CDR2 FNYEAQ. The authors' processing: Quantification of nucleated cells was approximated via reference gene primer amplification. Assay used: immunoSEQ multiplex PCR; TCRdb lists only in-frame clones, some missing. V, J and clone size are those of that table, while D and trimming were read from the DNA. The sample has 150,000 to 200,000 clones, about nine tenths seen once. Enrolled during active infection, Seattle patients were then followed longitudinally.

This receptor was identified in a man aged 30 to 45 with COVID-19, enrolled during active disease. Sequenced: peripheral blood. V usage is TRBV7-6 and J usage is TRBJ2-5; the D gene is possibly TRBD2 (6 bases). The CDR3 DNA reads TGTGCCAGCAGCTTAGCGGAGGGAGAGACCCAGTACTTC. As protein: CASSLAEGETQYF.